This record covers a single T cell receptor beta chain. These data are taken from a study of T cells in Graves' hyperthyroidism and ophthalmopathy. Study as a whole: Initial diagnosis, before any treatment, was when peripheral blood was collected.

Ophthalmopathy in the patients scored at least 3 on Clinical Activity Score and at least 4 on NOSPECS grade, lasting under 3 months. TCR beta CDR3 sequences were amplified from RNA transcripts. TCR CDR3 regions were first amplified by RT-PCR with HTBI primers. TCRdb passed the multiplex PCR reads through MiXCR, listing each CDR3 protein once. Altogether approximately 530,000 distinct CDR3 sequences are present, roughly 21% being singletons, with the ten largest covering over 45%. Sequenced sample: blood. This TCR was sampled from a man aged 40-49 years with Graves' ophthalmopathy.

CDR3 residues: CASTSEGVRTQYF. The CDR3 coding sequence is TGCGCCAGCACCTCCGAGGGAGTTCGGACCCAGTACTTC. The genes are TRBV4-1 and TRBJ2-5; perhaps TRBD2 as D (5 bases). CDR1 is MGHRA and CDR2 is YSYEKL in the germline V gene. Trimming took 7 bases from V and 7 from J, leaving 16 bases between them. This CDR3 has 13 amino acids.